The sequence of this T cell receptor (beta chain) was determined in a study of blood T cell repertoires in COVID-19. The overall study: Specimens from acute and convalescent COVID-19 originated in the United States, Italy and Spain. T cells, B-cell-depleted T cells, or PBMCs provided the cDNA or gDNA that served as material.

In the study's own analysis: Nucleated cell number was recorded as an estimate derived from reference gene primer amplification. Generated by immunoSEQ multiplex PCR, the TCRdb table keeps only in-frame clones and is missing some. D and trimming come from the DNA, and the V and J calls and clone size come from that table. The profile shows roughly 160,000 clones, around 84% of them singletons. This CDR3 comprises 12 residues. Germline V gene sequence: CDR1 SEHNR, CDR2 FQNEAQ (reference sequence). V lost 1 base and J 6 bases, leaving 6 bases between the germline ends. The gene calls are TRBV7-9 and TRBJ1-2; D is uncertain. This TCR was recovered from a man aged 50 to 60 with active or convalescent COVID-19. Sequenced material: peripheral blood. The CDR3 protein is CASSLGSDGYTF. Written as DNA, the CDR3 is TGTGCCAGCAGCTTAGGGTCAGATGGCTACACCTTC.